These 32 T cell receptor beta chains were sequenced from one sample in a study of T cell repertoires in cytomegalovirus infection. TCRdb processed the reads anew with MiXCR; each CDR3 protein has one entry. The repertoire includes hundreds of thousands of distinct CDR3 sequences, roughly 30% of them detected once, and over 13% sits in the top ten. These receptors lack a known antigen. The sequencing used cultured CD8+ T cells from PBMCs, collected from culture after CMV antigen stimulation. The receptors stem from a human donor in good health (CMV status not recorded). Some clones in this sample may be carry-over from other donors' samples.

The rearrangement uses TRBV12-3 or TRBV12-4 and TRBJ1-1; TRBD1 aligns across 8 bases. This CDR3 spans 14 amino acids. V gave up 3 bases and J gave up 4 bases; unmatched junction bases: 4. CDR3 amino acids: CASSFSGGITEAFF. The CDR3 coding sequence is TGTGCCAGCAGTTTTTCAGGGGGCATCACTGAAGCTTTCTTT.

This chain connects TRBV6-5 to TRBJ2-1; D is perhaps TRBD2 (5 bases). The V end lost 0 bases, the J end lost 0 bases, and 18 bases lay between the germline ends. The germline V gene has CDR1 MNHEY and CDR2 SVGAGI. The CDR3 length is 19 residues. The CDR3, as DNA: TGTGCCAGCAGTTACTCTTTTCGCGGGCCAGAGAGCTCCTACAATGAGCAGTTCTTC. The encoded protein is CASSYSFRGPESSYNEQFF.

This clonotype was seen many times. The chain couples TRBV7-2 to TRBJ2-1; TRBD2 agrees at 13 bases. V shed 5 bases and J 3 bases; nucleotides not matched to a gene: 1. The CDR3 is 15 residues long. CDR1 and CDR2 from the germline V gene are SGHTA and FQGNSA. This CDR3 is CASSRLAGGYNEQFF. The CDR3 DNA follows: TGTGCCAGCAGCAGACTAGCGGGGGGCTACAATGAGCAGTTCTTC. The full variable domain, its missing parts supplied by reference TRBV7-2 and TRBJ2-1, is GAGVSQSPSNKVTEKGKDVELRCDPISGHTALYWYRQSLGQGLEFLIYFQGNSAPDKSGLPSDRFSAERTGGSVSTLTIQRTQQEDSAVYLCASSRLAGGYNEQFFGPGTRLTVL.

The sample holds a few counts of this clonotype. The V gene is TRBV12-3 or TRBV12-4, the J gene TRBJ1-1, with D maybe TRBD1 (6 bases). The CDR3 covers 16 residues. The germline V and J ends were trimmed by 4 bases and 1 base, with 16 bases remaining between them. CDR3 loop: CASSSPWTDPNTEAFF. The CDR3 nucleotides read TGTGCCAGCAGTTCACCCTGGACAGACCCGAACACTGAAGCTTTCTTT.

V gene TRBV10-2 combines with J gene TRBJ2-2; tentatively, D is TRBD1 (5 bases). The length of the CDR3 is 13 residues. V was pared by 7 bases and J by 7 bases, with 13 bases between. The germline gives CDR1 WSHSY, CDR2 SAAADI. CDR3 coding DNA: TGCGCCAGCACTCCTAGGGGTGGCGGGGAGCTGTTTTTT. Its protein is CASTPRGGGELFF.

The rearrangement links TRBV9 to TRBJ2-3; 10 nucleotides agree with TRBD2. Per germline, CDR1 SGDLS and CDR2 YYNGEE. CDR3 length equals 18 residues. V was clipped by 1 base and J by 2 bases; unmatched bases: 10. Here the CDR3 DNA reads TGTGCCAGCAGCGTAAGTAGCGGGGGGCCAGGACCCACAGATACGCAGTATTTT. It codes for CASSVSSGGPGPTDTQYF.

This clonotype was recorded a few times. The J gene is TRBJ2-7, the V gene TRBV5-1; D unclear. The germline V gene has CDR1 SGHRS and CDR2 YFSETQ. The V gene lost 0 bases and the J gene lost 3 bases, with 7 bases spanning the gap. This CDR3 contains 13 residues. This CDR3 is CASSLDPDYEQYV. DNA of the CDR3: TGCGCCAGCAGCTTGGACCCAGACTACGAGCAGTACGTC.

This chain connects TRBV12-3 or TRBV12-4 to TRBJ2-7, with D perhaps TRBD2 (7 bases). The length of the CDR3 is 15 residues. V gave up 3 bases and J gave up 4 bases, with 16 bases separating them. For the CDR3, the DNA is TGTGCCAGCAGTTTCTTGGGGGGGCCCGATTACGAGCAGTACTTC. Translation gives CASSFLGGPDYEQYF.

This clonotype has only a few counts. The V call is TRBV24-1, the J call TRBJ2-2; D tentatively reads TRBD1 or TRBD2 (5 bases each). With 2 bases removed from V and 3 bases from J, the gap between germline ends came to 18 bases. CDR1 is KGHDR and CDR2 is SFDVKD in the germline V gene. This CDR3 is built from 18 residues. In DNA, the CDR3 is TGTGCCACCAGTGATTCCCTTCCCGGGGTAGGGGACACCGGGGAGCTGTTTTTT. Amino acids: CATSDSLPGVGDTGELFF.

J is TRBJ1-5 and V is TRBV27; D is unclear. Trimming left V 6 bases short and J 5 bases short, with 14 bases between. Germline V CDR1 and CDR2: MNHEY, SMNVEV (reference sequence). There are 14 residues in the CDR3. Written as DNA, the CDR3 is TGTGCCAGCAGGCCTGAGAGGCCGGATCAGCCCCAGCATTTT. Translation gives CASRPERPDQPQHF.

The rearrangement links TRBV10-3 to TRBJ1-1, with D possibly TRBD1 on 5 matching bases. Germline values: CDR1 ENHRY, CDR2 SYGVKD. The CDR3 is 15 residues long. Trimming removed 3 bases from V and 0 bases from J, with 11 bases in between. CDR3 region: CAISDPAGMNTEAFF. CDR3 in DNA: TGTGCCATCAGTGACCCGGCAGGGATGAACACTGAAGCTTTCTTT.

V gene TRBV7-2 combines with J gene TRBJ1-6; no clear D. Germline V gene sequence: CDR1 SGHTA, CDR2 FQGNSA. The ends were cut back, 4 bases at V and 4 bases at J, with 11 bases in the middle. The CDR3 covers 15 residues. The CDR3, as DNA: TGTGCCAGCAGCTATAAGGGATCATATAATTCACCCCTCCACTTT. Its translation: CASSYKGSYNSPLHF.

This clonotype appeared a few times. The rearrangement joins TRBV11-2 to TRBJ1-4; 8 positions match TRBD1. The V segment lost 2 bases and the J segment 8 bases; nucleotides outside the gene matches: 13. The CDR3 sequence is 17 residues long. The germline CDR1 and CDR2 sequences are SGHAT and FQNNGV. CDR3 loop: CASSLSYPGGAREKLFF. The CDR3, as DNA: TGTGCCAGCAGCTTATCATACCCAGGGGGCGCGAGAGAAAAACTGTTTTTT. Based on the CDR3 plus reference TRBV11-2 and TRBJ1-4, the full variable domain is EAGVAQSPRYKIIEKRQSVAFWCNPISGHATLYWYQQILGQGPKLLIQFQNNGVVDDSQLPKDRFSAERLKGVDSTLKIQPAKLEDSAVYLCASSLSYPGGAREKLFFGSGTQLSVL.

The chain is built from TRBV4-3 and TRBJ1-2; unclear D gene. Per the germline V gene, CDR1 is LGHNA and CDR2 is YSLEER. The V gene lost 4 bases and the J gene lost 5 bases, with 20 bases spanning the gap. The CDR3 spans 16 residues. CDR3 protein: CASSLDWAAGFYGYTF. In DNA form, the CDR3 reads TGCGCCAGCAGCCTAGACTGGGCCGCCGGGTTTTATGGCTACACCTTC.

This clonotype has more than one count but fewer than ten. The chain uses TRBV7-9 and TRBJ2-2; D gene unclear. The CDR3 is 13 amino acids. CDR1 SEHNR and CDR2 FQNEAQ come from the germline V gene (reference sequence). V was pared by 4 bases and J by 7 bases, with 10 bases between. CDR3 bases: TGTGCCAGCAGCTCCCCAATTGTCGGGGAGCTGTTTTTT. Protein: CASSSPIVGELFF.

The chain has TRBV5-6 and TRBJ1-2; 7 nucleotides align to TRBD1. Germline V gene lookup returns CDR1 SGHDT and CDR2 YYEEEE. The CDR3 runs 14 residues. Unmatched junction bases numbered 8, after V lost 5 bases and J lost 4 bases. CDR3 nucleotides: TGTGCCAGCAGACAGGGGCCGGTAGGCTATGGCTACACCTTC. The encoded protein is CASRQGPVGYGYTF.

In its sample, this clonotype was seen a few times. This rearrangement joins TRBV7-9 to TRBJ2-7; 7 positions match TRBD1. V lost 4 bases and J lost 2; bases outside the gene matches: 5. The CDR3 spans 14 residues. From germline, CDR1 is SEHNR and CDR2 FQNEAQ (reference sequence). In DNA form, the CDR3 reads TGTGCCAGCAGCTCTCCAGGGGGACCCTACGAGCAGTACTTC. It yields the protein CASSSPGGPYEQYF.

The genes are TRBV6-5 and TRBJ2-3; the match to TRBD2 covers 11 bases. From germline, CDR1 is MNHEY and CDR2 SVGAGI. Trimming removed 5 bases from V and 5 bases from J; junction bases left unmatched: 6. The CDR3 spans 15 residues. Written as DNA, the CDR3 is TGTGCCAGCAGTGATTCCGGGACTAGCGGAGATACGCAGTATTTT. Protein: CASSDSGTSGDTQYF.

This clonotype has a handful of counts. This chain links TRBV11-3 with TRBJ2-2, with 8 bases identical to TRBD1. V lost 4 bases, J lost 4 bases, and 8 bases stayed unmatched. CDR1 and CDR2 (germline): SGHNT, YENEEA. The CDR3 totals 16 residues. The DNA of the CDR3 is TGTGCCAGCAGCTCATACTCGGGACAGGTCACCGGGGAGCTGTTTTTT. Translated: CASSSYSGQVTGELFF.

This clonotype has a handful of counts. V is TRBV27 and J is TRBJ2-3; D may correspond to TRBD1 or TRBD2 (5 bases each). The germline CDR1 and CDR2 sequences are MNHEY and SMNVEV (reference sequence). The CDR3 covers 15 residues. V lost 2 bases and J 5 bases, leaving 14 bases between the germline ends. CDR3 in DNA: TGTGCCAGCAGTTTAGAGGGGAAGGGAAAAGATACGCAGTATTTT. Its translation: CASSLEGKGKDTQYF.

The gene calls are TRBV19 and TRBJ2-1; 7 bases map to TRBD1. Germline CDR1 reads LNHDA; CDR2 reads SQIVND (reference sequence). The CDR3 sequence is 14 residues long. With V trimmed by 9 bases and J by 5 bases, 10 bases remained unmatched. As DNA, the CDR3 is TGTGCCAGCCCGTCCCACAGGGGAGACAATGAGCAGTTCTTC. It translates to CASPSHRGDNEQFF.

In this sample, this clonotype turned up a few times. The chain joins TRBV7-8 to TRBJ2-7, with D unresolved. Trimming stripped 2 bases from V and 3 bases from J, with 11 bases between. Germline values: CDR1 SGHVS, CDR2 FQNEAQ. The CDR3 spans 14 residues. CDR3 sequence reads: CASSLNPRNYEQYV. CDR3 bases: TGTGCCAGCAGCTTAAACCCCCGAAACTACGAGCAGTACGTC.

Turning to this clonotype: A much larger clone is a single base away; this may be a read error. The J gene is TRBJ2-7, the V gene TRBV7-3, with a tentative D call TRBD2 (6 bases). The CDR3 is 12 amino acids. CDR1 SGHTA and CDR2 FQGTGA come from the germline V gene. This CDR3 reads CVSTGGSHEQYF. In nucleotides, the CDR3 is TGTGTCAGCACTGGGGGGTCCCACGAGCAGTACTTC.

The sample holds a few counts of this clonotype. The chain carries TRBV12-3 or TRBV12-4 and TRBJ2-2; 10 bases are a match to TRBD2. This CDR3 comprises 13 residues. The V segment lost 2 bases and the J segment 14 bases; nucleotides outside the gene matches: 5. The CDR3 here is CASSLSSGGYLFF. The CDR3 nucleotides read TGTGCCAGCAGTTTATCTAGCGGGGGTTATCTGTTTTTT.

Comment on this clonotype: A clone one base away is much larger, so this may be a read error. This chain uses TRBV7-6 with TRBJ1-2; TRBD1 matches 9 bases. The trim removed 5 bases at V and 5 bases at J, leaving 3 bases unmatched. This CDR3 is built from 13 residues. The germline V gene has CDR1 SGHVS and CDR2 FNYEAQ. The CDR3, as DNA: TGTGCCAGCAGCCGGACAGGGGAATATGGCTACACCTTC. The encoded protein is CASSRTGEYGYTF.

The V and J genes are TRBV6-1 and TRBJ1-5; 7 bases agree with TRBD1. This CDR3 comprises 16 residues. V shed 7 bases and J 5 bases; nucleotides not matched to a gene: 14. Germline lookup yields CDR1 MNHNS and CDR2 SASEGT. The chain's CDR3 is CASNHGTAILDQPQHF. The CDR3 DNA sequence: TGTGCCAGCAACCACGGGACAGCCATTCTCGATCAGCCCCAGCATTTT.

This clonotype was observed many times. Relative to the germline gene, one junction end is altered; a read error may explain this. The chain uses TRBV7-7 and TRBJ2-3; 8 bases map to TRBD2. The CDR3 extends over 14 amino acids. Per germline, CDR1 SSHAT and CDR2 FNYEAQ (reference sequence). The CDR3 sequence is CASSPRGAGDTQYF. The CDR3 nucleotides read TGTGCTAGCAGCCCGCGGGGGGCCGGAGATACGCAGTATTTT.

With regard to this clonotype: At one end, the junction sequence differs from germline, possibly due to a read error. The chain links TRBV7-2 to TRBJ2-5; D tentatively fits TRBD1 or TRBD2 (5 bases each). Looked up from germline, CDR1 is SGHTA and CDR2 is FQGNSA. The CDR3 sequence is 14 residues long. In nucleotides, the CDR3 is TGTGCCAACAGCTCCCGGGGCGTGGAAGAGACCCAGTACTTC. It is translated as CANSSRGVEETQYF. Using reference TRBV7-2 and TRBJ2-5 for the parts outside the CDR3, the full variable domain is GAGVSQSPSNKVTEKGKDVELRCDPISGHTALYWYRQSLGQGLEFLIYFQGNSAPDKSGLPSDRFSAERTGGSVSTLTIQRTQQEDSAVYLCANSSRGVEETQYFGPGTRLLVL.

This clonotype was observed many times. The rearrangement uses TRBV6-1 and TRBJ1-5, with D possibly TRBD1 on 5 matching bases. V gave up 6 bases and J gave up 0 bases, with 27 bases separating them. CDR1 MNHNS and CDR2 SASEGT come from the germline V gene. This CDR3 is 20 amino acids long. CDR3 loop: CASSWGNRQRSLYSNQPQHF. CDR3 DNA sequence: TGTGCCAGCAGCTGGGGCAACAGACAGAGAAGCCTCTATAGCAATCAGCCCCAGCATTTT.

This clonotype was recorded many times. The CDR3 spells CASSLWESGGPSYF. The CDR3 nucleotides read TGTGCCAGCAGCTTATGGGAGAGCGGGGGGCCCTCTTATTTT. The rearrangement uses TRBV7-2 and TRBJ2-3, with 9 bases that match TRBD2. With 2 bases clipped from V and 15 bases from J, the junction kept 12 bases outside the gene matches. The germline gives CDR1 SGHTA, CDR2 FQGNSA. This CDR3 region has 14 residues.

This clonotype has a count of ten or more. Written as DNA, the CDR3 is TGTGCCAGCAGCTTCACGGAGACCCAGTACTTC. It encodes CASSFTETQYF. The V and J genes are TRBV7-2 and TRBJ2-5; D remains unclear. Trimming took 3 bases from V and 5 from J, leaving 4 bases between them. Germline assignment: CDR1 SGHTA and CDR2 FQGNSA. CDR3 length: 11 amino acids.

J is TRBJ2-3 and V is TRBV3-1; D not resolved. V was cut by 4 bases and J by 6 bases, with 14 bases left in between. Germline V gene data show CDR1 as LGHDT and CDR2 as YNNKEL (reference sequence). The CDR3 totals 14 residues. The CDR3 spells CASSLPGSPDTQYF. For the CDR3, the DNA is TGTGCCAGCAGCCTCCCCGGGTCCCCCGATACGCAGTATTTT.